This TCR beta chain was retrieved from a study of T cells in Graves' hyperthyroidism and ophthalmopathy. The study's findings and limits: In simple terms, a model built on 13 V-J features told ophthalmopathy apart from stable hyperthyroidism. In the blood, most expanded thyroid clonotypes above 0.001 appeared as well. The model made its ophthalmopathy prediction, and onset followed a median approximately 6 months later.

The CDR3 runs 16 residues. Trimming took 8 bases from V and 5 from J; bases not matched to a gene: 15. The germline V gene encodes CDR1 WSHSY and CDR2 SAAADI. Orbital computed tomography, thyroid ultrasound, serum thyroxine and TRAb, and clinical symptoms together informed the diagnoses. RNA transcripts were the template for amplifying TCR beta CDR3 regions. Primed by the HTBI set, a first-round RT-PCR was run on the TCR CDR3. TCRdb reanalysed the multiplex PCR reads using MiXCR and keeps one entry per CDR3 protein. The sample comprises 450,000 to 700,000 distinct CDR3 sequences, about 45% of which are singletons, and roughly 19% rests with the top ten. With regard to this clonotype: Its antigen is still unknown.

Sequenced material: peripheral blood or thyroid tissue (not recorded which). This TCR came from an adult woman with Graves' disease, either hyperthyroidism or ophthalmopathy (not recorded which). This sequence joins TRBV10-2 and TRBJ2-5, with 9 bases lining up with TRBD2. CDR3 protein: CASRLERGSGSETQYF. The CDR3 region has the DNA TGCGCCAGCCGCCTCGAGCGGGGTAGCGGGAGCGAGACCCAGTACTTC.